The 25 T cell receptor beta chains below were found in one sample sequenced in a study of cytomegalovirus exposure and HLA in healthy donors. The study ran its PCR with 60 Vbeta and 13 Jbeta primers. The assay was immunoSEQ multiplex PCR, and TCRdb's table has in-frame clones only and misses some. The data contain over 100,000 clones, over 60% of them singletons. Sequenced sample: PBMCs. The receptors here all came from a woman between 25 and 40 years old in good health and CMV-seropositive.

The rearrangement joins TRBV28 to TRBJ2-1, with a tentative D call TRBD2 (5 bases). This CDR3 region has 13 residues. V lost 7 bases and J 9 bases, leaving 16 bases between the germline ends. Per the germline V gene, CDR1 is MDHEN and CDR2 is SYDVKM. Here the CDR3 reads CASIANERGEQFF. The CDR3 region has the DNA TGTGCCAGCATAGCGAACGAAAGAGGTGAGCAGTTCTTC.

The chain carries TRBV4-3 and TRBJ1-3; a possible D gene is TRBD1 (6 bases). The V end was cut by 1 base, the J end by 4 bases, with 11 bases between. The CDR3 spans 15 residues. Per the germline V gene, CDR1 is LGHNA and CDR2 is YSLEER. DNA of the CDR3: TGCGCCAGCAGCCAAGTGGAAGGGGGAGGAAACACCATATATTTT. As protein: CASSQVEGGGNTIYF.

This sequence joins TRBV6-6 and TRBJ1-1; weak D call: TRBD1 (6 bases). Looked up from germline, CDR1 is MNHNY and CDR2 is SVGAGI (reference sequence). This CDR3 has 14 amino acids. V shed 5 bases and J shed 1 base, with 11 bases lying between them. CDR3 DNA sequence: TGTGCCAGCAGTACGACGACAGGGAACACTGAAGCTTTCTTT. This codes for CASSTTTGNTEAFF.

This chain joins TRBV28 and TRBJ1-5; no firm D call. Germline V gene lookup returns CDR1 MDHEN and CDR2 SYDVKM. V was pared by 5 bases and J by 4 bases, with 3 bases between. This CDR3 is built from 11 residues. The CDR3: CASSQNQPQHF. The DNA of the CDR3 is TGTGCCAGCAGTCAAAATCAGCCCCAGCATTTT.

With respect to this clone: Relative to the germline gene, one junction end is altered; a read error may explain this. The chain's CDR3 is CASSVAGGLYNEQFF. The DNA of the CDR3 is TGTGCCAGCAGCGTAGCGGGGGGACTGTACAATGAGCAGTTCTTC. V gene TRBV11-1 combines with J gene TRBJ2-1, with 10 nucleotides matching TRBD2. Looked up from germline, CDR1 is SGHAT and CDR2 is FQDESV (reference sequence). The CDR3 has 15 residues.

A single count supports this clone. The chain has TRBV9 and TRBJ1-1; D uncertain. This CDR3 is 13 amino acids long. Germline CDR1 reads SGDLS; CDR2 reads YYNGEE. The V gene lost 3 bases and the J gene lost 10 bases, with 16 bases spanning the gap. CDR3: CASSANWSFGAFF. In DNA, the CDR3 is TGTGCCAGCAGCGCCAACTGGAGTTTTGGAGCTTTCTTT.

The rearrangement joins TRBV19 to TRBJ2-5, with D maybe TRBD2 (7 bases). Germline lookup yields CDR1 LNHDA and CDR2 SQIVND (reference sequence). Trimming stripped 3 bases from V and 7 bases from J, with 12 bases between. The CDR3 consists of 13 residues. In nucleotides, the CDR3 is TGTGCCAGTAGTATCGGGGGGCGCGGGACCCAGTACTTC. Protein sequence: CASSIGGRGTQYF.

This clone was detected once. The V gene is TRBV29-1, the J gene TRBJ2-5; 7 nucleotides align to TRBD2. The assigned J gene may be wrong: the sequence end matches TRBJ2-7 better. This CDR3 has 14 residues. CDR1 is SQVTM, CDR2 ANQGSEA, per germline. CDR3: CSVEAAGLGYEQYF. The CDR3 DNA sequence: TGCAGCGTTGAAGCAGCGGGGCTCGGATACGAGCAGTACTTC.

The rearrangement links TRBV11-2 to TRBJ1-2, with TRBD1 identical over 7 bases. CDR3 length equals 15 residues. Unmatched junction bases numbered 6, after V lost 1 base and J lost 4 bases. Germline V gives CDR1 SGHAT, CDR2 FQNNGV. CDR3 loop: CASSLVRDSLYGYTF. In DNA form, the CDR3 reads TGTGCCAGCAGCTTAGTCAGGGACAGCCTCTATGGCTACACCTTC.

The chain is built from TRBV19 and TRBJ2-2; 9 bases are shared with TRBD1. The J segment lost 1 base and the V segment lost 5 bases, leaving 8 bases of the junction unmatched. This CDR3 contains 17 residues. The germline CDR1 and CDR2 sequences are LNHDA and SQIVND (reference sequence). The CDR3 DNA reads TGTGCCAGTAGTTTCCCGCCGGGACAGGGGAACACCGGGGAGCTGTTTTTT. This translates into CASSFPPGQGNTGELFF.

This rearrangement joins TRBV7-2 to TRBJ2-7, with 10 positions matching TRBD1. With 5 bases clipped from V and 6 bases from J, the junction kept 4 bases outside the gene matches. This CDR3 region has 13 residues. Germline V CDR1 and CDR2: SGHTA, FQGNSA. CDR3 sequence (DNA): TGTGCCAGCAGCATTGGGACAGGGGTCGAGCAGTACTTC. It encodes CASSIGTGVEQYF.

V is TRBV5-1 and J is TRBJ2-7; TRBD1 aligns across 8 bases. Looked up from germline, CDR1 is SGHRS and CDR2 is YFSETQ. Losses at the gene ends were 4 bases for V and 4 bases for J; bases not matched to a gene: 7. This CDR3 contains 14 residues. The CDR3 loop reads CASSAGTGFYEQYF. CDR3 DNA: TGCGCCAGCAGCGCAGGGACAGGATTTTACGAGCAGTACTTC.

This chain joins TRBV27 and TRBJ1-1; 9 nucleotides align to TRBD1. Looked up from germline, CDR1 is MNHEY and CDR2 is SMNVEV (reference sequence). Losses at the gene ends were 6 bases for V and 4 bases for J; bases not matched to a gene: 15. The CDR3 loop spans 17 amino acids. DNA for the CDR3: TGTGCCAGCAGCCCCTCCTGGACAGGGGAGGAGGTCACTGAAGCTTTCTTT. Translation gives CASSPSWTGEEVTEAFF.

This clone has a handful of counts. The chain carries TRBV4-3 and TRBJ2-7; D is unresolved. V shed 0 bases and J shed 2 bases, with 11 bases lying between them. Germline CDR1 and CDR2: LGHNA and YSLEER. The CDR3 length is 15 residues. CDR3 residues: CASSQDSGPAYEQYF. In DNA, the CDR3 is TGCGCCAGCAGCCAAGATTCAGGCCCTGCCTACGAGCAGTACTTC.

The chain recombines TRBV6-5 with TRBJ1-3; D perhaps matches TRBD1 (5 bases). Germline V gene sequence: CDR1 MNHEY, CDR2 SVGAGI. This CDR3 region has 14 residues. The V and J ends lost 2 bases and 4 bases respectively, with 9 bases between them. In DNA form, the CDR3 reads TGTGCCAGCAGTTACGACCAGGGAGGAAACACCATATATTTT. This gives the protein CASSYDQGGNTIYF.

This chain joins TRBV18 and TRBJ1-2, with 8 bases lining up with TRBD1. Trimming at V came to 4 bases and at J to 1 base, leaving 5 bases not matched to a gene. The germline V gene encodes CDR1 KGHSH and CDR2 LQKENI. The CDR3 contains 15 residues. The CDR3 loop is CASSRGTGYNYGYTF. The CDR3 nucleotides are TGTGCCAGCTCACGCGGGACAGGTTATAACTATGGCTACACCTTC.

This clone was detected a few times. The V and J genes are TRBV30 and TRBJ2-3; D might be TRBD1 (6 bases). Trimming removed 0 bases from V and 5 bases from J, with 6 bases in between. CDR3 length equals 12 residues. Germline lookup yields CDR1 GTSNPN and CDR2 SVGIG (reference sequence). CDR3 residues: CAWSVGGDTQYF. CDR3 coding DNA: TGTGCCTGGAGTGTAGGGGGAGATACGCAGTATTTT.

This clone was counted between two and nine times. The V call is TRBV16, the J call TRBJ2-4; D is possibly TRBD2 (5 bases). The CDR3 consists of 16 residues. Trimming took off 4 bases at V and 1 base at J, with 14 bases between the two ends. The germline CDR1 and CDR2 sequences are KGHSY and FQNENV. Here the CDR3 reads CASSPSQREAKNIQYF. The CDR3 DNA reads TGTGCCAGCAGCCCTAGCCAAAGGGAGGCCAAAAACATTCAGTACTTC. The full variable domain, in which reference TRBV16 and TRBJ2-4 provide the parts outside the CDR3, is GEEVAQTPKHLVRGEGQKAKLYCAPIKGHSYVFWYQQVLKNEFKFLISFQNENVFDETGMPKERFSAKCLPNSPCSLEIQATKLEDSAVYFCASSPSQREAKNIQYFGAGTRLSVL.

The rearrangement joins TRBV6-5 to TRBJ2-1, with TRBD2 as a possible D gene (6 bases). V dropped 2 bases and J dropped 7 bases, with 9 bases sitting between them. Germline V lookup: CDR1 MNHEY, CDR2 SVGAGI. The CDR3 consists of 13 residues. The CDR3 bases are TGTGCCAGCAGTTACGGGACTTTTAATGAGCAGTTCTTC. This codes for CASSYGTFNEQFF.

The chain couples TRBV7-2 to TRBJ2-4; TRBD1 matches at 7 bases. The CDR3 runs to 14 residues. Trimming removed 2 bases from V and 6 bases from J; junction bases left unmatched: 4. Germline loops: CDR1 SGHTA, CDR2 FQGNSA. The CDR3 DNA follows: TGTGCCAGCAGCTTAACTGGGACAGTAAACATTCAGTACTTC. As protein: CASSLTGTVNIQYF.

A few counts support this clone. The chain has TRBV29-1 and TRBJ2-1; D may be TRBD1 (6 bases). The CDR3 is 15 residues long. Germline values: CDR1 SQVTM, CDR2 ANQGSEA. V was shortened by 3 bases and J by 3 bases, with 15 bases between the two germline ends. The CDR3 region has the DNA TGCAGCGTTGACTTAGGGGACACTGTCTACAATGAGCAGTTCTTC. It encodes CSVDLGDTVYNEQFF.

The chain has TRBV12-2 and TRBJ2-3; whether TRBD2, the table's D call, matches the DNA was not checked. TRBV12-2 is a pseudogene. The CDR3 spans 16 residues. CDR3 loop: CASRFLASGSTDTQYF. The CDR3 bases are TGTGCAAGTCGCTTCTTGGCTAGCGGGAGCACAGATACGCAGTATTTT.

CDR3 nucleotides: TGTGCCAGCAGCTTAGGGACAGGGGGCAATAATTCACCCCTCCACTTT. As protein: CASSLGTGGNNSPLHF. This rearrangement joins TRBV7-2 to TRBJ1-6; 11 positions agree with TRBD1. CDR3 length: 16 amino acids. Germline CDR1 reads SGHTA; CDR2 reads FQGNSA. The V segment lost 1 base and the J segment 5 bases; nucleotides outside the gene matches: 1.

The V call is TRBV5-6, the J call TRBJ2-5; tentatively, D is TRBD2 (5 bases). Germline CDR1 reads SGHDT; CDR2 reads YYEEEE. This CDR3 has 15 residues. V lost 0 bases and J 5 bases, leaving 14 bases between the germline ends. DNA for the CDR3: TGTGCCAGCAGCTTGGTTGCTGCGGGTCGGGAGACCCAGTACTTC. Translating gives CASSLVAAGRETQYF.

V usage is TRBV7-9 and J usage is TRBJ2-7; tentative D call: TRBD2 (6 bases). This CDR3 is 12 amino acids long. CDR1 SEHNR and CDR2 FQNEAQ come from the germline V gene (reference sequence). With 3 bases removed from V and 7 bases from J, the gap between germline ends came to 10 bases. Here the CDR3 DNA reads TGTGCCAGCAGCTTCGTCCGGGGGGAGCAGTACTTC. Protein product: CASSFVRGEQYF.